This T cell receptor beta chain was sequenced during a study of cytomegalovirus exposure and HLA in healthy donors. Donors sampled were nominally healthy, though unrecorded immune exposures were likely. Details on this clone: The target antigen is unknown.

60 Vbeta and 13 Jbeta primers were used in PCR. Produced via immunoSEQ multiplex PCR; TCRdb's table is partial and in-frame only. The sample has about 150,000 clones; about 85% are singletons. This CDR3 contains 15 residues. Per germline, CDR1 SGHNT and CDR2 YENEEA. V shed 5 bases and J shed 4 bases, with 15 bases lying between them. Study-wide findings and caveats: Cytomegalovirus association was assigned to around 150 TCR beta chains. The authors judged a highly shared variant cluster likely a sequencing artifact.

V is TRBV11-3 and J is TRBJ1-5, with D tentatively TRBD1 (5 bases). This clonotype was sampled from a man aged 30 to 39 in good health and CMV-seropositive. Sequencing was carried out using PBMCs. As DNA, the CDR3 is TGTGCCAGCAGCGCCTCATTTGGGGGGAATCAGCCCCAGCATTTT. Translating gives CASSASFGGNQPQHF.